This T cell receptor (beta chain) was retrieved from a study of cytomegalovirus exposure and HLA in healthy donors. V was pared by 3 bases and J by 5 bases, with 11 bases between. This CDR3 is 13 amino acids long. CDR1 LGHNT and CDR2 FRNRAP come from the germline V gene. The PCR had 60 Vbeta and 13 Jbeta primers. Profiled with immunoSEQ multiplex PCR; TCRdb holds only in-frame clones, not every one. The sample has over 100,000 clones; around 80% are singletons. Concerning this clone: Its cognate antigen is unknown.

Notes on the study in general: Specific recognition of CMV antigens was confirmed in vitro for a few chains (all CMV-associated). It was assumed in the presence/absence analyses that sequencing depth was roughly uniform across donors. The authors listed 164 TCR beta chains as cytomegalovirus-associated.

Sequencing used PBMCs. The source of this sequence is a woman younger than 35 in good health and CMV-seropositive. The rearrangement uses TRBV12-5 and TRBJ2-7, with D possibly matching TRBD2 (5 bases). The CDR3 here is CASGFRGADEQYF. CDR3 coding DNA: TGTGCTAGTGGTTTTCGGGGAGCGGACGAGCAGTACTTC. Based on the CDR3 plus reference TRBV12-5 and TRBJ2-7, the full variable domain is DARVTQTPRHKVTEMGQEVTMRCQPILGHNTVFWYRQTMMQGLELLAYFRNRAPLDDSGMPKDRFSAEMPDATLATLKIQPSEPRDSAVYFCASGFRGADEQYFGPGTRLTVT.